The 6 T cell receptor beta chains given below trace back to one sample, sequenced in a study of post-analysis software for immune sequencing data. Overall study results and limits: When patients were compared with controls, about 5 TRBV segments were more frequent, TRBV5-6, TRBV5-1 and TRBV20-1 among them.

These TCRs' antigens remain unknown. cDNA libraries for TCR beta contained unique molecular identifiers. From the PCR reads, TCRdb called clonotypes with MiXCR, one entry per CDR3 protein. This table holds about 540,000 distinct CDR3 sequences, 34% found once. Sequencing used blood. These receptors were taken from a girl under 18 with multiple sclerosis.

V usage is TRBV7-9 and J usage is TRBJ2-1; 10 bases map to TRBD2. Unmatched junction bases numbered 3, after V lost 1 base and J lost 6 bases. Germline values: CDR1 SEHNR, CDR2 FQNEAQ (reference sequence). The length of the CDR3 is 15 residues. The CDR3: CASSLGSGGTNEQFF. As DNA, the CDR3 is TGTGCCAGCAGCTTAGGTAGCGGGGGGACCAATGAGCAGTTCTTC.

DNA for the CDR3: TGTGCCAGCAGTGGTACCATGAACACTGAAGCTTTCTTT. This sequence encodes CASSGTMNTEAFF. The chain couples TRBV6-1 to TRBJ1-1; D not resolved. Per the germline V gene, CDR1 is MNHNS and CDR2 is SASEGT. The length of the CDR3 is 13 residues. Trimming shortened V by 4 bases and J by 0 bases, and 6 bases separated the two germline ends.

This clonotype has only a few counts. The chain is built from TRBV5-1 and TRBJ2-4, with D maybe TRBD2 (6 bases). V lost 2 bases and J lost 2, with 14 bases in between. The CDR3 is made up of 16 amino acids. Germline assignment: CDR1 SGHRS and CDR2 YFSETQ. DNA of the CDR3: TGCGCCAGCAGCTTTGGTCCCGGAGGGCCCAAAAACATTCAGTACTTC. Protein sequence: CASSFGPGGPKNIQYF. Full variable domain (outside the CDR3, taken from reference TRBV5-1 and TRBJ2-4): KAGVTQTPRYLIKTRGQQVTLSCSPISGHRSVSWYQQTPGQGLQFLFEYFSETQRNKGNFPGRFSGRQFSNSRSEMNVSTLELGDSALYLCASSFGPGGPKNIQYFGAGTRLSVL.

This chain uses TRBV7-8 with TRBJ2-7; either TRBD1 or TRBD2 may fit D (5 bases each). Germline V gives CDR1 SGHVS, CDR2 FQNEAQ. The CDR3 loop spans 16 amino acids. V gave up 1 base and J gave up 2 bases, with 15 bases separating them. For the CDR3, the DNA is TGTGCCAGCAGCTTAGGGGGGATGGCGAGGGCCTACGAGCAGTACTTC. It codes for CASSLGGMARAYEQYF.

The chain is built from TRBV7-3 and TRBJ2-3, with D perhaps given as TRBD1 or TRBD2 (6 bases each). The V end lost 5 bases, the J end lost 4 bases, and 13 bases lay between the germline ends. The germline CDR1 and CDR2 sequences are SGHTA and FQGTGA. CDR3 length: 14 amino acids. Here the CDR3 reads CASSPHRDSDTQYF. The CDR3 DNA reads TGTGCCAGCAGCCCCCACAGGGACTCAGATACGCAGTATTTT.

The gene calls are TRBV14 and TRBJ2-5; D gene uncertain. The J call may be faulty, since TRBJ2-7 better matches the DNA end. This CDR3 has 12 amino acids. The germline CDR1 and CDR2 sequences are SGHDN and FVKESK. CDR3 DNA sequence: TGTGCCAGCAGCCAAGATACTGGCGAGCAGTACTTC. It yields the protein CASSQDTGEQYF.